Following are 8 T cell receptor beta chains from one sample sequenced in a study of blood T cell repertoires in COVID-19. The protocol was immunoSEQ multiplex PCR, while the TCRdb copy is restricted to in-frame clones and leaves out a portion. The profile shows around 130,000 clones, approximately 86% of them singletons. The sample taken for sequencing was peripheral blood. The receptors originated from a woman in her forties or fifties who had recovered from COVID-19.

As DNA, the CDR3 is TGCAGTCTACGGGTGGAGAACACCATATATTTT. It specifies CSLRVENTIYF. The chain uses TRBV20-1 and TRBJ1-3, with D uncertain. Trimming shortened V by 8 bases and J by 7 bases, and 12 bases separated the two germline ends. The CDR3 is 11 residues long. Germline CDR1 DFQATT, CDR2 SNEGSKA (reference sequence).

The rearrangement uses TRBV30 and TRBJ2-5; 9 nucleotides agree with TRBD1. After removal of 5 bases from V and 6 bases from J, the junction contained 4 bases not matched to a gene. The germline CDR1 and CDR2 sequences are GTSNPN and SVGIG (reference sequence). The CDR3 extends over 12 amino acids. CDR3 nucleotides: TGTGCCTGGGGCGGACAGGGGAAGACCCAGTACTTC. It yields the protein CAWGGQGKTQYF.

The J gene is TRBJ1-5, the V gene TRBV6-1; 8 positions agree with TRBD1. After removal of 2 bases from V and 4 bases from J, the junction contained 10 bases not matched to a gene. Germline lookup yields CDR1 MNHNS and CDR2 SASEGT. The CDR3 covers 17 residues. The CDR3 nucleotides read TGTGCCAGCAGTGAAACTCGGGGCAGGGGGCAGAATCAGCCCCAGCATTTT. Protein: CASSETRGRGQNQPQHF.

The chain carries TRBV4-2 and TRBJ2-5, with TRBD2 identical over 8 bases. This CDR3 region has 17 residues. From germline, CDR1 is LGHNA and CDR2 YNFKEQ. Losses at the gene ends were 0 bases for V and 0 bases for J; bases not matched to a gene: 6. The CDR3 loop reads CASSQDLLAGHQETQYF. In DNA, the CDR3 is TGTGCCAGCAGCCAAGATCTCCTAGCGGGTCACCAAGAGACCCAGTACTTC.

The genes are TRBV6-6 and TRBJ2-7; 8 nucleotides match TRBD1. The CDR3 consists of 12 residues. Trimming took 6 bases from V and 3 from J; bases not matched to a gene: 1. The V gene's germline CDR1 is MNHNY and CDR2 SVGAGI (reference sequence). The CDR3: CASRQGDYEQYF. CDR3 bases: TGTGCCAGCAGACAGGGGGACTACGAGCAGTACTTC.

The V gene is TRBV7-9, the J gene TRBJ1-4, with D perhaps matching TRBD1 (6 bases). There are 16 residues in the CDR3. Germline loops: CDR1 SEHNR, CDR2 FQNEAQ (reference sequence). Trimming shortened V by 5 bases and J by 0 bases, and 13 bases separated the two germline ends. The CDR3: CASSPAGAATNEKLFF. CDR3 sequence (DNA): TGTGCCAGCAGCCCAGCGGGGGCTGCAACTAATGAAAAACTGTTTTTT.

J is TRBJ2-5 and V is TRBV18; a possible D gene is TRBD2 (5 bases). The CDR3 has 13 residues. V was cut by 2 bases and J by 4 bases, with 8 bases left in between. Germline V gene data show CDR1 as KGHSH and CDR2 as LQKENI. CDR3 sequence reads: CASSPGSRETQYF. CDR3 nucleotide sequence: TGTGCCAGCTCACCAGGGAGTAGAGAGACCCAGTACTTC.

V and J are TRBV11-3 and TRBJ2-2; 12 positions match TRBD2. V shed 5 bases and J 3 bases; nucleotides not matched to a gene: 7. The CDR3 has 17 residues. The germline gives CDR1 SGHNT, CDR2 YENEEA. This chain's CDR3 is CASSQTSGRGYTGELFF. In DNA form, the CDR3 reads TGTGCCAGCAGCCAGACTAGCGGGAGAGGCTACACCGGGGAGCTGTTTTTT.